This TCR beta chain was captured in a study of blood T cell repertoires in COVID-19. Original methodology: Nucleated cell counts were estimated from reference gene primer amplification. Sequencing used immunoSEQ multiplex PCR; TCRdb keeps in-frame clones, though not all of them. That table furnishes V, J and clone size, whereas the DNA furnished D and trimming. The table lists around 150,000 clones, roughly 86% of them singletons. The trim removed 3 bases at V and 3 bases at J, leaving 14 bases unmatched. The CDR3 runs 18 residues. Germline CDR1 and CDR2: LNHNV and YYDKDF (reference sequence). Sequenced sample: peripheral blood. The V and J genes are TRBV15 and TRBJ1-2; 9 positions agree with TRBD1. The receptor's source is a man in his fifties or sixties with active or convalescent COVID-19. The chain's CDR3 is CATSSLLGQGKMDYGYTF. CDR3 sequence (DNA): TGTGCCACCAGCAGCCTCCTGGGACAGGGAAAGATGGACTATGGCTACACCTTC.